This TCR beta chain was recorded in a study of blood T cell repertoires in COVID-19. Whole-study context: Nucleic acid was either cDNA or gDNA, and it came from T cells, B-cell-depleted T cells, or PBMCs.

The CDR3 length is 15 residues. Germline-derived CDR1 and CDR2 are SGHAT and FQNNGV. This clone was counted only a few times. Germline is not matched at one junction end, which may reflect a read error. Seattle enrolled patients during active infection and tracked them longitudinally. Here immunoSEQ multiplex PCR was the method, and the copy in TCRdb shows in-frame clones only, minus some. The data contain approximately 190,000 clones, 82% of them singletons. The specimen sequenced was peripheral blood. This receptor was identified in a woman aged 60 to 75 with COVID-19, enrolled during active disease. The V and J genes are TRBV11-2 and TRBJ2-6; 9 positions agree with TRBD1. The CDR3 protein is CASSFSRTGVNVLTF. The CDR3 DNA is TGTGCCAGCAGCTTTTCCAGGACAGGGGTCAACGTCCTGACTTTC.